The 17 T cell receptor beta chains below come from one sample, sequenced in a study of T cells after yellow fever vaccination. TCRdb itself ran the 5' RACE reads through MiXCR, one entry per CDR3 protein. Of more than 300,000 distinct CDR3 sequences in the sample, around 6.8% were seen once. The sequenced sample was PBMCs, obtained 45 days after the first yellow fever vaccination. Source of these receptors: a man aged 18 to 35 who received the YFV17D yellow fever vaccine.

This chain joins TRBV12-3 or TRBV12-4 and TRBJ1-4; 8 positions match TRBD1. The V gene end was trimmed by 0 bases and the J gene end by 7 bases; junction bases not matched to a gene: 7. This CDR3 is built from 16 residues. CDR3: CASSLATGGVSEKLFF. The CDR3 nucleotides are TGTGCCAGCAGTTTAGCAACAGGGGGAGTGAGTGAAAAACTGTTTTTT.

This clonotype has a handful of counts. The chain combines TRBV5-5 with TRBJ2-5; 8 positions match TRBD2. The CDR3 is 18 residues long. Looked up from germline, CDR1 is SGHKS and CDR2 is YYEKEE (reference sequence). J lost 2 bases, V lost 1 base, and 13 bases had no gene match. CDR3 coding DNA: TGTGCCAGCAGCTTGCTAGCTGGCAGCGGGGGTAGACAAGAGACCCAGTACTTC. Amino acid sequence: CASSLLAGSGGRQETQYF.

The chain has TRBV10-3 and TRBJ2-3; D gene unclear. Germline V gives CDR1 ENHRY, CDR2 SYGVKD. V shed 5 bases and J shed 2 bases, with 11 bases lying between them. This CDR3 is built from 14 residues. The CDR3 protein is CAISQDGYTDTQYF. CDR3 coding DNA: TGTGCCATCAGTCAGGACGGATACACAGATACGCAGTATTTT.

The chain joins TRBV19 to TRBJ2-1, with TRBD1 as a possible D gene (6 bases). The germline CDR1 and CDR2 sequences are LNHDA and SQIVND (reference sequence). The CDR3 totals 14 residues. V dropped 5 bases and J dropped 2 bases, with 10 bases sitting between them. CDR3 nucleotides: TGTGCCAGTAGTTTAACAGGGCCCTACAATGAGCAGTTCTTC. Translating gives CASSLTGPYNEQFF.

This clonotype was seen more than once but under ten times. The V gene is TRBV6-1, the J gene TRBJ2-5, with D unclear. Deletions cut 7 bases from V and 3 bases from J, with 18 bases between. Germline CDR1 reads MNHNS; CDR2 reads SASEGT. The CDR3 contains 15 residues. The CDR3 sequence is CASILPVPDKETQYF. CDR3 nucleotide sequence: TGTGCCAGCATCCTACCTGTCCCGGATAAAGAGACCCAGTACTTC.

The CDR3 loop is CASSVLSGGADTQYF. DNA for the CDR3: TGTGCCAGCAGCGTTCTCAGCGGGGGGGCAGATACGCAGTATTTT. The rearrangement uses TRBV9 and TRBJ2-3; TRBD2 matches at 10 bases. CDR1 SGDLS and CDR2 YYNGEE come from the germline V gene. This CDR3 is built from 15 residues. With V trimmed by 2 bases and J by 4 bases, 4 bases remained unmatched. The entire variable domain, with the rest obtained from reference TRBV9 and TRBJ2-3, is as follows: DSGVTQTPKHLITATGQRVTLRCSPRSGDLSVYWYQQSLDQGLQFLIQYYNGEERAKGNILERFSAQQFPDLHSELNLSSLELGDSALYFCASSVLSGGADTQYFGPGTRLTVL.

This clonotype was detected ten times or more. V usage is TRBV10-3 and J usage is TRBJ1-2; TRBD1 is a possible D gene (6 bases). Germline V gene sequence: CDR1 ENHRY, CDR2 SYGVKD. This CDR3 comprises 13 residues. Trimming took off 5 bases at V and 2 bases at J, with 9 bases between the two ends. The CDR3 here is CAISLGTNYGYTF. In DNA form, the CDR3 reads TGTGCCATCAGTCTCGGGACAAACTATGGCTACACCTTC.

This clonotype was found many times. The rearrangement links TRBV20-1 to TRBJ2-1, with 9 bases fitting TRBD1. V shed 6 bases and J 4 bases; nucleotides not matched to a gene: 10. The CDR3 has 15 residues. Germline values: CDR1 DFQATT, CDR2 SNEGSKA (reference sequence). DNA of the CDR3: TGCAGTGCGGTAACAGGGGGCCCAGAATACAATGAGCAGTTCTTC. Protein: CSAVTGGPEYNEQFF.

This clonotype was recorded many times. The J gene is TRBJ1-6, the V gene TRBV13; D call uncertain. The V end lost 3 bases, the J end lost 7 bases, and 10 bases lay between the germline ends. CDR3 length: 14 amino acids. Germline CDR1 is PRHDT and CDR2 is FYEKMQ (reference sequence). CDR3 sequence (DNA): TGTGCCAGCAGCTTTTCGCTTGGGAATTCACCCCTCCACTTT. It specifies CASSFSLGNSPLHF.

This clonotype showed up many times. CDR3 residues: CASSVALQDTAEQYF. The CDR3, as DNA: TGTGCCAGCAGCGTAGCTCTCCAGGACACAGCGGAGCAGTACTTC. This sequence joins TRBV9 and TRBJ2-7; a weak D match, TRBD1 (5 bases). This CDR3 has 15 residues. Germline V gene sequence: CDR1 SGDLS, CDR2 YYNGEE. Trimming removed 0 bases at V and 7 bases at J, with 17 bases between.

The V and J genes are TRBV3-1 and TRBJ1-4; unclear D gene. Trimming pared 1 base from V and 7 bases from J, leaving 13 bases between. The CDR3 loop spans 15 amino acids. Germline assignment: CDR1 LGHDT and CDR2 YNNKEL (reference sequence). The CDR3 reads CASSQGHGWSEKLFF. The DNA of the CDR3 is TGTGCCAGCAGCCAAGGACACGGCTGGAGTGAAAAACTGTTTTTT.

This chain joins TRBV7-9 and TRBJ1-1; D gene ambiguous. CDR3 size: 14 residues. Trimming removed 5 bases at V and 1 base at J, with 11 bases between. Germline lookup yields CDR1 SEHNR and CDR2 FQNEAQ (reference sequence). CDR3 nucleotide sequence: TGTGCCAGCAGCGTATCGGCCTCGAACACTGAAGCTTTCTTT. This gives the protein CASSVSASNTEAFF.

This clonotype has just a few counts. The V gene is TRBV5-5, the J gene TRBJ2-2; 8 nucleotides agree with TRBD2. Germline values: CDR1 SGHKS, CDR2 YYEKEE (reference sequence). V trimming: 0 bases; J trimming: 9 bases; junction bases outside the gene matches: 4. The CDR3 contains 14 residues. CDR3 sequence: CASSLGGLDRELFF. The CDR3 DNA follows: TGTGCCAGCAGCTTGGGGGGACTAGACCGGGAGCTGTTTTTT.

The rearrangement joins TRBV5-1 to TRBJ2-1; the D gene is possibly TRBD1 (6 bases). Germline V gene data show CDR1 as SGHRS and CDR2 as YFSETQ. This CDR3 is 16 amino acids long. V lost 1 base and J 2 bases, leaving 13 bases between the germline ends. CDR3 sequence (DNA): TGCGCCAGCAGCTTGTCAGGGGCCACGACCTACAATGAGCAGTTCTTC. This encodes CASSLSGATTYNEQFF.

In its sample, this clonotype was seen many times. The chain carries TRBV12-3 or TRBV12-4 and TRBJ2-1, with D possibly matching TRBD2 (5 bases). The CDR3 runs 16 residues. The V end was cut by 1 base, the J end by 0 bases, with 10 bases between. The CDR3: CASSLEGSSSYNEQFF. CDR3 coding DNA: TGTGCCAGCAGTTTAGAAGGGAGCAGCTCCTACAATGAGCAGTTCTTC.

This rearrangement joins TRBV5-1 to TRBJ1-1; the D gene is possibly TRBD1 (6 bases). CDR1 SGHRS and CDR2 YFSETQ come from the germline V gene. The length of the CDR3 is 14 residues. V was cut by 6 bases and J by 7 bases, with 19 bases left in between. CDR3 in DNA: TGCGCCAGCACCTGGGGGGCCTCCGGGAGTGAAGCTTTCTTT. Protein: CASTWGASGSEAFF.

The CDR3 reads CASSRASGDNEQFF. In nucleotides, the CDR3 is TGCGCCAGCAGCCGGGCTAGCGGGGACAATGAGCAGTTCTTC. V is TRBV4-3 and J is TRBJ2-1, with TRBD2 identical over 9 bases. CDR1 LGHNA and CDR2 YSLEER come from the germline V gene. This CDR3 has 14 amino acids. The trim removed 4 bases at V and 5 bases at J, leaving 3 bases unmatched.